In its sample, the clone carrying this TCR beta chain was seen many times. The CDR3 has 18 residues. V lost 7 bases and J lost 0; bases outside the gene matches: 11. CDR1 is MNHEY, CDR2 SVGAGI, per germline. This record belongs to a study of kidney transplant recipient with SARS-CoV-2 infection. From the reads, TCRdb called clonotypes with MiXCR, one entry per CDR3 protein. The sample carries about 250,000 distinct CDR3 sequences, under 35% recorded once. Source: a blood sample, taken at baseline and on day 111 from a kidney transplant recipient. The source is a male patient aged 30 to 39 who had COVID-19 and was a kidney transplant recipient. Some T cells may be supplied by the graft donor. The chain is built from TRBV6-5 and TRBJ1-6; 8 positions match TRBD1. The CDR3 coding sequence is TGTGCCAGCAACGGACAGGGCCTTTGGGGCTCCTATAATTCACCCCTCCACTTT. Protein: CASNGQGLWGSYNSPLHF.